A selection of T cell receptor beta chains follows, all from one sample in a study of early T cells in non-severe SARS-CoV-2 infection. TCRdb redid the calling of the 5' RACE reads with MiXCR, one entry per CDR3 protein. The data show roughly 17,000 distinct CDR3 sequences, under 7% seen once. The starting material was whole blood, obtained at baseline. These receptors came from an adult who was a healthcare worker with PCR-confirmed SARS-CoV-2 infection or an uninfected control (not recorded which). Each CDR3 is given with its conserved first and last residue. A D gene is named only where the DNA matches it firmly. Expanded clones are given a class, and other clones once, few, many or no size at all.

j_call v_call clone_size d_call cdr3_aa cdr3_nt
TRBJ2-7 TRBV20-1 many NA CSAIQGARGTREQYF TGCAGTGCTATACAGGGCGCGAGAGGGACGCGCGAGCAGTACTTC
TRBJ2-2 TRBV19 few TRBD1 CASRSRDREITGELFF TGTGCCAGCCGGAGCCGGGACAGGGAGATCACCGGGGAGCTGTTTTTT
TRBJ1-5 TRBV7-2 many TRBD1 CASSSRTGGRNQPQHF TGTGCCAGCAGCTCCCGGACAGGGGGTCGCAATCAGCCCCAGCATTTT
TRBJ1-1 TRBV10-2 many NA CASNENSLLNTEAFF TGCGCCAGCAACGAAAACAGCCTGTTGAACACTGAAGCTTTCTTT
TRBJ2-2 TRBV5-1 NA NA CASSLDDTGEPFF TGCGCCAGCAGCTTGGACGACACCGGGGAGCCGTTTTTT
TRBJ2-6 TRBV12-3/TRBV12-4 few NA CASSRDSSGANVLTF TGTGCCAGCAGTCGCGACAGCTCTGGGGCCAACGTCCTGACTTTC
TRBJ2-1 TRBV12-3/TRBV12-4 many NA CASSPAGNNEQFF TGTGCCAGCAGTCCGGCTGGAAACAATGAGCAGTTCTTC
TRBJ1-2 TRBV27 many NA CASSLREAGGYTF TGTGCCAGCAGTTTACGGGAGGCCGGTGGCTACACCTTC
TRBJ2-3 TRBV7-9 many NA CASSSQGYTQYF TGTGCCAGCAGCTCACAGGGCTATACGCAGTATTTT
TRBJ1-1 TRBV7-8 medium-sized NA CASSLAGMNTEAFF TGTGCCAGCAGCTTAGCAGGGATGAACACTGAAGCTTTCTTT
TRBJ1-2 TRBV12-3/TRBV12-4 many NA CASRSGQNGYTF TGTGCCAGCAGGTCTGGACAGAATGGCTACACCTTC
TRBJ1-6 TRBV9 many NA CASSVDGASSPLHF TGTGCCAGCAGCGTAGACGGTGCTAGCTCACCCCTCCACTTT
TRBJ2-2 TRBV12-3/TRBV12-4 many TRBD2 CASRSLAGIGELFF TGTGCCAGCCGGTCCCTAGCGGGGATCGGGGAGCTGTTTTTT
TRBJ1-5 TRBV13 few NA CASSFNSNQPQHF TGTGCCAGCAGCTTTAACAGTAATCAGCCCCAGCATTTT
TRBJ2-2 TRBV20-1 many NA CSASRTEPTGELFF TGCAGTGCTTCCCGGACGGAGCCAACCGGGGAGCTGTTTTTT
TRBJ1-4 TRBV7-2 many NA CASSLAIQPGTNEKLFF TGTGCCAGCAGCTTAGCAATCCAGCCGGGGACTAATGAAAAACTGTTTTTT
TRBJ1-1 TRBV19 NA NA CASSTGAFMNTEAFF TGTGCCAGTAGTACCGGGGCGTTCATGAACACTGAAGCTTTCTTT
TRBJ1-1 TRBV9 NA NA CASSVGALNTEAFF TGTGCCAGCAGCGTAGGGGCCTTGAACACTGAAGCTTTCTTT
TRBJ2-2 TRBV2 NA TRBD1 CASSRDSITNTGELFF TGTGCCAGCAGTAGGGACAGCATAACGAACACCGGGGAGCTGTTTTTT
TRBJ2-7 TRBV7-2 many TRBD1 CASSYSRTGGGLYF TGTGCCAGCAGCTACAGCCGGACAGGGGGCGGGTTGTACTTC
TRBJ1-2 TRBV4-3 many NA CASSQDNAANYGYTF TGCGCCAGCAGCCAAGACAACGCAGCTAACTATGGCTACACCTTC
TRBJ1-4 TRBV20-1 few TRBD1 CSAINRGKNEKLFF TGCAGTGCTATTAACAGGGGGAAAAATGAAAAACTGTTTTTT
TRBJ2-7 TRBV4-1 few NA CASSHLGGEQYF TGCGCCAGCAGCCATCTAGGGGGCGAGCAGTACTTC
TRBJ1-2 TRBV5-4 many TRBD1 CASSPRTGALNYGYTF TGTGCCAGCAGTCCAAGGACAGGGGCTTTAAACTATGGCTACACCTTC
TRBJ1-4 TRBV27 NA TRBD1 CASSLWGQGGEKLFF TGTGCCAGCAGTTTATGGGGACAGGGTGGTGAAAAACTGTTTTTT
TRBJ2-1 TRBV25-1 few NA CASSETLHRPGGDEQFF TGTGCCAGCAGTGAAACCTTACATCGCCCCGGGGGTGATGAGCAGTTCTTC
TRBJ2-3 TRBV3-1 many TRBD2 CASSREVAGGPRTSTDTQYF TGTGCCAGCAGCCGGGAAGTAGCGGGGGGGCCTAGGACAAGTACAGATACGCAGTATTTT
TRBJ1-5 TRBV7-9 NA NA CASSLRGSNQPQHF TGTGCCAGCAGCCTACGGGGTAGCAATCAGCCCCAGCATTTT
TRBJ2-1 TRBV20-1 many NA CSARPAAHNEQFF TGCAGTGCTAGACCCGCTGCTCACAATGAGCAGTTCTTC
TRBJ2-7 TRBV5-1 NA TRBD1 CASNQDSTGMGEQYF TGCGCCAGCAACCAAGACTCGACAGGGATGGGCGAGCAGTACTTC
TRBJ1-6 TRBV4-3 many NA CASSLSVDSPLHF TGCGCCAGCAGCTTAAGTGTGGATTCACCCCTCCACTTT
TRBJ2-7 TRBV3-1 many NA CASSPAGIYEQYF TGTGCCAGCAGCCCCGCGGGAATCTACGAGCAGTACTTC
TRBJ1-6 TRBV6-2/TRBV6-3 many NA CASTNPPGPLHF TGTGCCAGCACGAACCCGCCGGGGCCCCTCCACTTT
TRBJ1-2 TRBV6-5 many NA CASSSPGRRDYGYTF TGTGCCAGCAGCTCCCCGGGACGTAGGGACTATGGCTACACCTTC
TRBJ2-7 TRBV19 many TRBD1 CASSSGSRTGVPYEQYF TGTGCCAGTAGTTCCGGATCTAGGACAGGGGTTCCCTACGAGCAGTACTTC
TRBJ1-1 TRBV12-3/TRBV12-4 medium-sized NA CASGRGVTEAFF TGTGCCAGCGGACGCGGGGTGACTGAAGCTTTCTTT
TRBJ2-7 TRBV7-2 many NA CASSLGRVSYEQYF TGTGCCAGCAGCTTAGGACGGGTGAGCTACGAGCAGTACTTC
TRBJ1-1 TRBV20-1 many TRBD1 CSARTGDTEAFF TGCAGTGCCCGGACAGGGGACACTGAAGCTTTCTTT
TRBJ2-7 TRBV20-1 many NA CSAKQGIHEQYF TGCAGTGCTAAACAGGGAATCCACGAGCAGTACTTC
TRBJ2-1 TRBV6-1 medium-sized NA CASSGLSGNEQFF TGTGCCAGCAGTGGCCTTAGCGGCAATGAGCAGTTCTTC
TRBJ2-1 TRBV12-3/TRBV12-4 many NA CASSPPGGVQQFF TGTGCCAGCAGTCCGCCGGGTGGGGTACAGCAGTTCTTC
TRBJ2-3 TRBV7-6 many NA CASSLSSAADTQYF TGTGCCAGCAGCTTATCCAGTGCGGCTGATACGCAGTATTTT
TRBJ1-2 TRBV19 NA NA CASQGPTGGYTF TGTGCCAGCCAAGGGCCCACTGGGGGCTACACCTTC
TRBJ1-1 TRBV11-3 many NA CASSPGHVNTEAFF TGTGCCAGCAGCCCCGGACACGTCAACACTGAAGCTTTCTTT
TRBJ1-5 TRBV9 many TRBD1 CASSRDRGNQPQHF TGTGCCAGCAGCCGGGACAGGGGCAATCAGCCCCAGCATTTT
TRBJ1-4 TRBV4-3 many NA CASSLRTQIENEKLFF TGCGCCAGCAGCTTAAGAACCCAAATAGAAAATGAAAAACTGTTTTTT
TRBJ2-1 TRBV7-8 many NA CASSFSREASEQFF TGTGCCAGCAGTTTTAGCAGGGAGGCCAGCGAGCAGTTCTTC
TRBJ2-7 TRBV29-1 NA NA CSAEGGVSYEQYF TGCAGCGCTGAAGGGGGGGTCTCCTACGAGCAGTACTTC
TRBJ1-6 TRBV12-3/TRBV12-4 many NA CASSLTKIQGPLNSPLHF TGTGCCAGCAGCCTTACTAAAATTCAGGGGCCACTCAATTCACCCCTCCACTTT